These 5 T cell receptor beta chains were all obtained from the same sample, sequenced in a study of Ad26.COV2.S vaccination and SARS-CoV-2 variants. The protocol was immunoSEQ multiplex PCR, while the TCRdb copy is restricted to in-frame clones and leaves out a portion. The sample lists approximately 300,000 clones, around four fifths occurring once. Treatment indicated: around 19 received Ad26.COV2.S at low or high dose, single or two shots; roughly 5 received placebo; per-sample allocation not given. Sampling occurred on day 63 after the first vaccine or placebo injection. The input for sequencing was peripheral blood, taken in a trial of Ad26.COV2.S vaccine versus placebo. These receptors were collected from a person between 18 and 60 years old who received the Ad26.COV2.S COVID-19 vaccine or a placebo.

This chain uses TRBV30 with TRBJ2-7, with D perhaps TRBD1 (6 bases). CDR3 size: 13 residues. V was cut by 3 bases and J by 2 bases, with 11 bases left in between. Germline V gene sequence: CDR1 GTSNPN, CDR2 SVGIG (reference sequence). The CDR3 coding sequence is TGTGCCTGGAGGGGGGACATAACCTACGAGCAGTACTTC. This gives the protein CAWRGDITYEQYF.

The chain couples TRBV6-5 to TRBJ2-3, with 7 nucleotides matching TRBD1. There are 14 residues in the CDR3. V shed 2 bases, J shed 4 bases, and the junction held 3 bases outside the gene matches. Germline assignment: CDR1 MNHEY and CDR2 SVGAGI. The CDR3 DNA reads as TGTGCCAGCAGTTACGGGGACAGCGCAGATACGCAGTATTTT. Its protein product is CASSYGDSADTQYF.

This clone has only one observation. The CDR3 bases are TGCGCCAGCAGTGTCCCGAACTATCGCGCGGGGGGGACAGATACGCAGTATTTT. Protein sequence: CASSVPNYRAGGTDTQYF. This chain connects TRBV10-2 to TRBJ2-3; the match to TRBD2 covers 9 bases. CDR3 length equals 18 residues. With 4 bases clipped from V and 3 bases from J, the junction kept 14 bases outside the gene matches. The germline CDR1 and CDR2 sequences are WSHSY and SAAADI.

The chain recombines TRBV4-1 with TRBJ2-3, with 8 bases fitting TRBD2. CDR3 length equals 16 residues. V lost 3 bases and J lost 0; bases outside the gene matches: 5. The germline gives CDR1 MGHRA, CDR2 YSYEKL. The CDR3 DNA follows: TGCGCCAGCAGCCAGGACGGGGGGGCTAGCACAGATACGCAGTATTTT. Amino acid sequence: CASSQDGGASTDTQYF.

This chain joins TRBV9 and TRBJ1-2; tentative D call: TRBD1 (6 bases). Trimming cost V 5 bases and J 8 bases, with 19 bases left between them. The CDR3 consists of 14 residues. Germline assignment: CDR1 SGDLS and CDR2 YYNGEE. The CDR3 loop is CASRADRTLGGYTF. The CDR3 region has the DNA TGTGCCAGCAGAGCAGACAGGACCTTAGGGGGCTACACCTTC.